What follows describes a single T cell receptor beta chain. Its cognate antigen is unknown. The data stem from a study of PD-1 blockade in classical Hodgkin lymphoma. Looking at the study overall: The nivolumab dose that patients received was 3 mg/kg, given intravenously every 2 weeks.

All patients relapsed after autologous stem cell transplantation, and brentuximab vedotin exposure varied. Method: immunoSEQ multiplex PCR; TCRdb's copy keeps in-frame clones and lacks some. This sample yields about 75,000 clones, of which under 95% are seen a single time; 6.5% to 8% belongs to the top ten. General study points: Repertoire differences lack defined causes, possibly disease activity or prior therapy.

J lost 0 bases, V lost 3 bases, and 3 bases had no gene match. The germline CDR1 and CDR2 sequences are LNHDA and SQIVND (reference sequence). This CDR3 has 15 amino acids. Sequencing was performed on peripheral blood mononuclear cells (PBMCs), taken at baseline. The J gene is TRBJ2-3, the V gene TRBV19; 7 bases are shared with TRBD2. The sequence came from a human donor with classical Hodgkin lymphoma. The CDR3 DNA reads as TGTGCCAGTAGTATCTCGGGGGGAAGCACAGATACGCAGTATTTT. Protein product: CASSISGGSTDTQYF.